Presented here are 7 T cell receptor beta chains from one specimen sequenced in a study of early T cells in non-severe SARS-CoV-2 infection. MiXCR was run by TCRdb on the 5' RACE reads, yielding one entry per CDR3 protein. The sample carries roughly 40,000 distinct CDR3 sequences, 7% to 7.5% recorded once. The sample consisted of whole blood. The receptors were gathered from an adult who was a healthcare worker with PCR-confirmed SARS-CoV-2 infection or an uninfected control (not recorded which).

This sequence joins TRBV19 and TRBJ2-2; D perhaps matches TRBD1 (5 bases). This CDR3 region has 14 residues. Trimming removed 5 bases from V and 5 bases from J, with 12 bases in between. Germline values: CDR1 LNHDA, CDR2 SQIVND (reference sequence). Here the CDR3 reads CASSLTRQTGELFF. In DNA, the CDR3 is TGTGCCAGTAGTCTCACTCGACAGACCGGGGAGCTGTTTTTT.

This clonotype occurred many times. Relative to the germline gene, one junction end is altered; a read error may explain this. The chain links TRBV6-5 to TRBJ1-1; D not resolved. The CDR3 extends over 15 amino acids. In germline, CDR1 is MNHEY, CDR2 SVGAGI. The CDR3 DNA follows: TGTGCCAGCAGTTACTCGGCAGACCTGAAGACTGAAGCTTTCTTT. Translation gives CASSYSADLKTEAFF.

This clonotype was counted only a few times. The chain links TRBV6-2 or TRBV6-3 to TRBJ1-1, with 10 nucleotides matching TRBD1. CDR1 is MNHEY and CDR2 is SVGEGT in the germline V gene. The CDR3 has 14 amino acids. With V trimmed by 6 bases and J by 5 bases, 6 bases remained unmatched. The CDR3 DNA reads as TGTGCCAGCAGCACCCCGGGACAGGGGACTGAAGCTTTCTTT. It codes for CASSTPGQGTEAFF.

This clonotype showed up just a few times. This chain links TRBV9 with TRBJ2-2; D is tentatively TRBD1 or TRBD2 (5 bases each). Trimming cost V 3 bases and J 0 bases, with 9 bases left between them. CDR3 size: 15 residues. In germline, CDR1 is SGDLS, CDR2 YYNGEE. The CDR3 coding sequence is TGTGCCAGCAGCGAAGGGGACCCGAACACCGGGGAGCTGTTTTTT. Protein product: CASSEGDPNTGELFF.

This clonotype was recorded at least ten times. The genes are TRBV7-6 and TRBJ1-2, with D possibly TRBD1 on 6 matching bases. Germline V CDR1 and CDR2: SGHVS, FNYEAQ. Between the trimmed V and J ends, which lost 5 bases and 4 bases, there was a span of 8 bases. The CDR3 loop spans 12 amino acids. CDR3 coding DNA: TGTGCCAGCAGCGTACAGGGCTATGGCTACACCTTC. The encoded protein is CASSVQGYGYTF.

This clonotype was counted between two and nine times. The chain joins TRBV2 to TRBJ2-5; 8 bases align to TRBD1. The V gene's germline CDR1 is SNHLY and CDR2 FYNNEI. Germline trimming cut 6 bases from V and 4 bases from J; bases unmatched to any gene: 7. The CDR3 loop spans 14 amino acids. This CDR3 reads CASRALQGAETQYF. The CDR3 coding sequence is TGTGCCAGCAGGGCCTTGCAGGGGGCAGAGACCCAGTACTTC.

This clonotype came up many times. The chain combines TRBV6-5 with TRBJ1-4; 7 bases match TRBD1. V gave up 2 bases and J gave up 4 bases; unmatched junction bases: 7. The CDR3 totals 16 residues. The germline CDR1 and CDR2 sequences are MNHEY and SVGAGI. CDR3 amino acids: CASSYGGGQLNEKLFF. The CDR3 nucleotides read TGTGCCAGCAGTTACGGAGGGGGCCAACTTAATGAAAAACTGTTTTTT.